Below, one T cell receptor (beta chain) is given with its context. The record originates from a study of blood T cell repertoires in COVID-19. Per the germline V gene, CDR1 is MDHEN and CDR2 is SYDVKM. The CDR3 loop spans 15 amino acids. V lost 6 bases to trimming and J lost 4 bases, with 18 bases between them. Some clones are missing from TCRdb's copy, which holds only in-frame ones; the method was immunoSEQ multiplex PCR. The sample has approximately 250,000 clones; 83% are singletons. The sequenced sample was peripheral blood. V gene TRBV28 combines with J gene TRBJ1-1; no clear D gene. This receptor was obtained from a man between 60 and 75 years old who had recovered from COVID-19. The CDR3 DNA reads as TGTGCCAGCAGCCCCCCCGGGATCTCAACCACTGAAGCTTTCTTT. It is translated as CASSPPGISTTEAFF.